Sequencing of this TCR beta chain was carried out in a study of blood T cell repertoires in COVID-19. Background on the study: PBMCs, B-cell-depleted T cells, or T cells were the source of the cDNA or gDNA that made up the material.

Sequencing was performed with immunoSEQ multiplex PCR; in TCRdb, only in-frame clones are kept and a portion is missing. Altogether 120,000 to 150,000 clones are present, 75% to 90% being singletons, with the ten largest covering 6.5% to 9.5%. CDR1 KGHDR and CDR2 SFDVKD come from the germline V gene. J gave up 2 bases and V 4 bases, and 7 bases lay outside the gene matches. The CDR3 has 16 residues. The rearrangement links TRBV24-1 to TRBJ2-5; 9 positions agree with TRBD1. This TCR derives from an older woman with COVID-19, enrolled during active disease. The source material was peripheral blood. CDR3 sequence reads: CATSDPGTGRQETQYF. The CDR3 bases are TGTGCCACCAGTGACCCGGGGACAGGGAGACAAGAGACCCAGTACTTC.